This entry concerns a single T cell receptor beta chain. Its antigen is still unknown. These data originate in a study of Graves' ophthalmopathy and Graves' hyperthyroidism. Overall study findings and caveats: A model built from 13 signatures distinguished ophthalmopathy from stable hyperthyroidism with 85% to 90% sensitivity and about 84% specificity. Its predictions of ophthalmopathy progression gave the model around 71% sensitivity and 72% to 85% specificity.

The authors amplified TCR beta CDR3 regions from RNA transcripts. An opening RT-PCR round employed HTBI primers and preceded a second-round multiplex PCR. TCRdb redid the calling of the multiplex PCR reads with MiXCR, one entry per CDR3 protein. The data show about 600,000 distinct CDR3 sequences, approximately 37% seen once. This CDR3 is built from 13 residues. Germline V gene data show CDR1 as SGHTA and CDR2 as FQGNSA. The junction had 1 base not matched to a gene; V was cut back by 4 bases and J by 8 bases. Aged 18 to 65, the patients with hyperthyroidism had under 2 months' duration and were newly diagnosed.

Specimen: peripheral blood or thyroid tissue (not recorded which). V usage is TRBV7-2 and J usage is TRBJ2-2; 10 positions agree with TRBD2. The source is an adult man with Graves' hyperthyroidism. The CDR3: CASSWGLAGELFF. CDR3 sequence (DNA): TGTGCCAGCAGCTGGGGACTAGCGGGGGAGCTGTTTTTT.